The present entry profiles one TCR beta chain with its context. It lacks a known antigen. No much larger clone exists at a distance of one base, and base qualities are not known. The immunoSEQ Assay was used to sequence TCRbeta CDR3 regions. After extraction, genomic DNA underwent amplification by bias-controlled multiplex PCR, followed by high-throughput sequencing. The study's own analysis went as follows. To quantify the absolute abundance of each unique TCRbeta CDR3 region, sequences were collapsed and filtered. T cell fraction was estimated by normalizing TCRbeta template counts to usable DNA, with usable DNA measured through amplification of reference genes found in all nucleated cells. Repertoire TCRs were annotated as SARS-CoV-2-specific when V gene, CDR3 amino acid sequence and J gene were exactly matched to a known reactive TCR set. The reference SARS-CoV-2 TCR set was derived from MIRA and filtered for enrichment in COVID-19-positive ImmuneCODE repertoires, a step that removed public or cross-reactive TCRs. Using the MIRA antigens, annotated TCRs were further analysed by specific ORF or by position within an ORF. Breadth was defined as annotated unique rearrangements over total unique productive rearrangements; depth was the summed frequency of those rearrangements. TCR breadth was compared between groups using two-sided Wilcoxon rank-sum tests. The immuneACCESS repertoire file appears here via TCRdb, limited to in-frame rearrangements. These files lack a portion of the clones; in checked studies, under half of the deficit traces to unresolved V genes, and the cause of the others is not known. V, J and clone size derive from that table, while D and trimming were established from the DNA sequence. The sample table records around 300,000 clones; under 90% of these occur just once. The ten biggest clones cover 4.5% to 7% of the sample.

What this sample's treatment or condition label stands for: around 19 received Ad26.COV2.S at low or high dose, single or two shots; about five received placebo; per-sample allocation not given. Repertoires of vaccine and placebo recipients were sequenced from samples taken on day 63 after the first injection. Between 29 July and 7 August 2020, Cohort 1b enrolled 20 to 30 adults aged 18-55 years at one site in Boston, USA. Ad26.COV2.S was a replication-incompetent adenovirus type 26 vector expressing a prefusion-stabilized SARS-CoV-2 spike protein from the original Wuhan strain. This sample was taken from a study of Ad26.COV2.S vaccination and SARS-CoV-2 variants (dated by TCRdb to 2020 to 2023). For context, the study as a whole: Vaccine-arm donors were drawn from COV1001, a multicentre, randomized, double-blind, placebo-controlled phase I-IIa trial of Ad26.COV2.S in healthy adults. Ad26.COV2.S was given intramuscularly at 5x10^10 or 1x10^11 viral particles, as a single shot or as two shots 56 days apart. Investigators did not know the trial group allocation while performing experiments and assessing outcomes. The TCR-sequenced set comprised approximately 32 samples: around 20 Ad26.COV2.S vaccine recipients, 5 placebo recipients and 8 SARS-CoV-2 convalescent individuals. TCRbeta repertoire sequencing was used to assess the specificity and breadth of SARS-CoV-2-reactive T cell receptors after Ad26.COV2.S vaccination. Trial participants were randomized into five groups of five, in which low-dose or high-dose Ad26.COV2.S was given once or twice, or placebo was given on both occasions. Summary of the overall study and its limitations: Comparing responses between vaccine doses or regimens was not something the study was powered to do. It was noted by the authors that total T cell responses may have been underestimated by the TCR breadth and depth analyses. Comparable non-spike TCR breadth was observed between vaccine and placebo recipients, consistent with only spike being contained in the vaccine. After vaccination, spike-specific CD8+ and CD4+ T cell responses were reported to show substantial breadth. Spike-specific TCR breadth was higher in Ad26.COV2.S recipients than in placebo recipients (P = 0.0014).

The sequenced sample was peripheral blood, obtained in a trial of Ad26.COV2.S vaccine versus placebo. This clonotype was obtained from a person aged 18-65 years who received the Ad26.COV2.S COVID-19 vaccine or a placebo.

CDR3 sequence: CASSFWGSSYNEQFF. The sequenced DNA: TGTGCCAGCAGTTTTTGGGGGAGCTCCTACAATGAGCAGTTCTTC. This sequence uses TRBV28 and TRBJ2-1; the D gene assignment is perhaps TRBD1 or TRBD2, with each matching 5 bases. The CDR3 has 15 amino acids, counting the end cysteine and phenylalanine. Only the CDR3 DNA stays, 45 bases, in frame from base 1. V drops 3 bases and J drops 0 bases, leaving 9 bases in between. The CDR1 and CDR2 encoded by the germline V gene are MDHEN and SYDVKM.